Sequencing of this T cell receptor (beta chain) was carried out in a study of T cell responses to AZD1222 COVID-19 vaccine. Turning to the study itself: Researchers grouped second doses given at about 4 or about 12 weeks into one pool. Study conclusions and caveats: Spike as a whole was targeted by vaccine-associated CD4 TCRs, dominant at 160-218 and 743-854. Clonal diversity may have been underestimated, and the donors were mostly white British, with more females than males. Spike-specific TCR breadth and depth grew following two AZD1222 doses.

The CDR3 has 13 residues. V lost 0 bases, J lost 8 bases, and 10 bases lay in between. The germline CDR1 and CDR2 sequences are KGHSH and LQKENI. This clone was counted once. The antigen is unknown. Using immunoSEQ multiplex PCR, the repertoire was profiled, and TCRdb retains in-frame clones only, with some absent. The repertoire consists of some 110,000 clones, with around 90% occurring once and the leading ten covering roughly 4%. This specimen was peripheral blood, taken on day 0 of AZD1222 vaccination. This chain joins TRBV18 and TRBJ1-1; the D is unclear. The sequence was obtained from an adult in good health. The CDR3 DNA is TGTGCCAGCTCACCACCAGACCTACCCGAAGCTTTCTTT. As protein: CASSPPDLPEAFF.